The text below deals with one T cell receptor beta chain. Its antigen remains unknown. These data belong to a study of T cell responses to AZD1222 COVID-19 vaccine. Overall study findings and caveats: Increases in Spike-specific TCR breadth and depth were seen after two AZD1222 doses. Among the donors, most were white British and more were female, and clonal diversity was possibly underestimated.

Assay used: immunoSEQ multiplex PCR; TCRdb lists only in-frame clones, some missing. This table has more than 15,000 clones, roughly 89% appearing once. The study pooled second doses at about 4 or about 12 weeks. V lost 3 bases and J lost 3, with 6 bases in between. Germline V CDR1 and CDR2: ENHRY, SYGVKD. CDR3 size: 12 residues. This sequence was found in an adult who received the AZD1222 COVID-19 vaccine. The sequenced sample was peripheral blood, obtained 28 days after the second AZD1222 dose. This chain links TRBV10-3 with TRBJ2-7; tentatively, D is TRBD1 (6 bases). The CDR3: CAISDRGYEQYF. CDR3 nucleotide sequence: TGTGCCATCAGTGACAGGGGCTACGAGCAGTACTTC.